Below are 18 T cell receptor beta chains sequenced from a single sample in a study of shared clonotypes between healthy human individuals. Assay: immunoSEQ multiplex PCR; the TCRdb copy retains only in-frame clones and omits some. The data contain roughly 1.5 million clones, 98% of them singletons. What was sequenced was naive CD4+ T cells sorted from blood. Subset of the sample: CD45RA+ positively selected. The receptors originated from a man aged 25-45 years in good health.

The gene calls are TRBV19 and TRBJ2-5, with a tentative D call TRBD1 (5 bases). CDR1 LNHDA and CDR2 SQIVND come from the germline V gene (reference sequence). The CDR3 runs 16 residues. V lost 7 bases and J lost 4, with 22 bases in between. The CDR3 DNA follows: TGTGCCAGTAAAGGGGCGCGGCTGGGGCTGGTAGAGACCCAGTACTTC. Translation: CASKGARLGLVETQYF.

This clone appeared once. The chain uses TRBV27 and TRBJ2-1, with 14 bases matching TRBD2. The germline gives CDR1 MNHEY, CDR2 SMNVEV (reference sequence). The trim removed 8 bases at V and 9 bases at J, leaving 6 bases unmatched. The CDR3 totals 14 residues. This chain's CDR3 is CASAGTSGSAEQFF. The CDR3 nucleotides are TGTGCCAGCGCAGGGACTAGCGGGAGTGCTGAGCAGTTCTTC.

As concerns this clone: Other DNA sequences in the same sample also yield this CDR3. The J gene is TRBJ2-1, the V gene TRBV5-4; tentatively, D is TRBD1 or TRBD2 (5 bases each). CDR3 length equals 15 residues. The V end lost 0 bases, the J end lost 1 base, and 8 bases lay between the germline ends. CDR1 and CDR2 (germline): SGHNT, YYREEE (reference sequence). The CDR3 reads CASSLGGSSYNEQFF. The CDR3 DNA follows: TGTGCCAGCAGCTTGGGGGGGAGTTCCTACAATGAGCAGTTCTTC.

The V gene is TRBV28, the J gene TRBJ1-5; possible D gene TRBD1, 6 bases. CDR1 and CDR2 from the germline V gene are MDHEN and SYDVKM. This CDR3 contains 15 residues. V was trimmed by 2 bases and J by 2 bases, leaving 10 bases between them. The CDR3 protein is CASSLPRTGNQPQHF. CDR3 in DNA: TGTGCCAGCAGTTTACCCCGGACAGGCAATCAGCCCCAGCATTTT.

J is TRBJ1-1 and V is TRBV12-5; D might be TRBD1 (5 bases). CDR1 and CDR2 (germline): LGHNT, FRNRAP. The CDR3 length is 14 residues. V dropped 5 bases and J dropped 4 bases, with 14 bases sitting between them. CDR3: CASGNPGAGTEAFF. DNA for the CDR3: TGTGCTAGTGGTAACCCCGGGGCGGGCACTGAAGCTTTCTTT.

The chain links TRBV6-5 to TRBJ1-1; D unclear. V was trimmed by 5 bases and J by 10 bases, leaving 17 bases between them. The CDR3 covers 13 residues. CDR1 and CDR2 from the germline V gene are MNHEY and SVGAGI. The CDR3 DNA reads as TGTGCCAGCAGTCCCCCGGCGGGGTTTGGAGCTTTCTTT. Amino acids: CASSPPAGFGAFF.

V is TRBV7-8 and J is TRBJ1-4, with 7 bases identical to TRBD1. From germline, CDR1 is SGHVS and CDR2 FQNEAQ. This CDR3 region has 16 residues. The V and J ends lost 5 bases and 7 bases, in that order; junction bases with no gene match: 13. Here the CDR3 reads CASSPTRTGTAEKLFF. The CDR3, as DNA: TGTGCCAGCAGCCCCACACGAACGGGGACAGCTGAAAAACTGTTTTTT.

The gene calls are TRBV27 and TRBJ2-5, with 7 nucleotides matching TRBD1. This CDR3 has 13 amino acids. Germline CDR1 is MNHEY and CDR2 is SMNVEV (reference sequence). Losses at the gene ends were 5 bases for V and 9 bases for J; bases not matched to a gene: 9. The CDR3 nucleotides are TGTGCCAGCAGTACCCGACAGGGCACGGCCCAGTACTTC. Translated, it gives CASSTRQGTAQYF.

This rearrangement joins TRBV19 to TRBJ1-1, with D possibly being TRBD1 (5 bases). This CDR3 has 15 residues. The germline V and J ends were trimmed by 6 bases and 2 bases, with 16 bases remaining between them. Germline values: CDR1 LNHDA, CDR2 SQIVND (reference sequence). The CDR3: CASSKGNGLNTEAFF. The CDR3 DNA reads TGTGCCAGTAGCAAGGGGAACGGACTAAACACTGAAGCTTTCTTT.

J is TRBJ1-1 and V is TRBV18; D is perhaps TRBD1 (6 bases). Trimming stripped 2 bases from V and 2 bases from J, with 12 bases between. Germline CDR1 KGHSH, CDR2 LQKENI. CDR3 length: 15 amino acids. The CDR3 sequence: CASSPITGPNTEAFF. The DNA of the CDR3 is TGTGCCAGCTCACCAATAACAGGGCCCAACACTGAAGCTTTCTTT.

The rearrangement joins TRBV7-3 to TRBJ2-1; TRBD1 aligns across 11 bases. The CDR3 covers 15 residues. CDR1 is SGHTA and CDR2 is FQGTGA in the germline V gene. Trimming took 3 bases from V and 3 from J; bases not matched to a gene: 1. CDR3 DNA: TGTGCCAGCAGCTTGGACAGGGGGCTCTACAATGAGCAGTTCTTC. Translation: CASSLDRGLYNEQFF. Using reference TRBV7-3 and TRBJ2-1 for the parts outside the CDR3, the full variable domain is GAGVSQTPSNKVTEKGKYVELRCDPISGHTALYWYRQSLGQGPEFLIYFQGTGAADDSGLPNDRFFAVRPEGSVSTLKIQRTERGDSAVYLCASSLDRGLYNEQFFGPGTRLTVL.

This sequence joins TRBV29-1 and TRBJ2-5; 10 bases are shared with TRBD1. V lost 7 bases, J lost 5 bases, and 4 bases stayed unmatched. The CDR3 spans 12 residues. Germline loops: CDR1 SQVTM, CDR2 ANQGSEA. The CDR3 DNA reads TGCAGCGCCGACAGGGGGCGGGAGACCCAGTACTTC. Its protein product is CSADRGRETQYF.

The chain joins TRBV18 to TRBJ1-1, with D perhaps matching TRBD1 (5 bases). Germline-derived CDR1 and CDR2 are KGHSH and LQKENI. This CDR3 contains 16 residues. V lost 3 bases to trimming and J lost 0 bases, with 14 bases between them. CDR3 region: CASSPLAGAVNTEAFF. The CDR3, as DNA: TGTGCCAGCTCACCCCTGGCCGGGGCTGTGAACACTGAAGCTTTCTTT.

V is TRBV5-6 and J is TRBJ2-1; 7 bases line up with TRBD2. V dropped 0 bases and J dropped 3; count of bases not matched to a gene: 6. This CDR3 spans 16 amino acids. Germline CDR1 and CDR2: SGHDT and YYEEEE. The CDR3 loop is CASSLAPSGVYNEQFF. The CDR3 nucleotides are TGTGCCAGCAGCTTGGCACCTAGCGGAGTCTACAATGAGCAGTTCTTC.

This chain connects TRBV19 to TRBJ1-5; D not certain. The length of the CDR3 is 15 residues. Trimming removed 1 base at V and 3 bases at J, with 10 bases between. CDR1 is LNHDA and CDR2 is SQIVND in the germline V gene (reference sequence). The CDR3 DNA reads TGTGCCAGTAGTATAGTCGGACCGATCAATCAGCCCCAGCATTTT. Translated, it gives CASSIVGPINQPQHF.

The V and J genes are TRBV4-3 and TRBJ2-3; no clear D gene. CDR3 length: 11 amino acids. Germline CDR1 is LGHNA and CDR2 is YSLEER. V shed 2 bases and J shed 6 bases, with 3 bases lying between them. The CDR3 is CASSQRDTQYF. CDR3 coding DNA: TGCGCCAGCAGCCAAAGGGATACGCAGTATTTT.

V is TRBV18 and J is TRBJ1-4, with D maybe TRBD1 (5 bases). With 0 bases removed from V and 1 base from J, the gap between germline ends came to 9 bases. The CDR3 loop spans 16 amino acids. Looked up from germline, CDR1 is KGHSH and CDR2 is LQKENI. In DNA form, the CDR3 reads TGTGCCAGCTCACCACCGTCAGGGATAACTAATGAAAAACTGTTTTTT. It yields the protein CASSPPSGITNEKLFF.

The chain uses TRBV28 and TRBJ1-2, with a possible D match to TRBD1 (6 bases). Germline CDR1 MDHEN, CDR2 SYDVKM. This CDR3 contains 14 residues. The ends were cut back, 6 bases at V and 8 bases at J, with 19 bases in the middle. The DNA for the CDR3 is TGTGCCAGCAGCACAGTCAGGGGAACGGGGGGCTACACCTTC. Its translation: CASSTVRGTGGYTF.